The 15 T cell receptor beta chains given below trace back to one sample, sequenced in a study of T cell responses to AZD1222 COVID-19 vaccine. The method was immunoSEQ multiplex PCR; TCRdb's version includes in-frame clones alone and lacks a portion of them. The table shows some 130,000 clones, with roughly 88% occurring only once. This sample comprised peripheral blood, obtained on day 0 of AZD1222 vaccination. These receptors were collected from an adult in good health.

CDR3 in amino acids: CATSRVSGVDQPQHF. CDR3 DNA: TGTGCCACCAGCAGGGTGTCAGGGGTCGATCAGCCCCAGCATTTT. The chain uses TRBV15 and TRBJ1-5; D is possibly TRBD1 (6 bases). Germline V gene data show CDR1 as LNHNV and CDR2 as YYDKDF (reference sequence). Trimming stripped 3 bases from V and 5 bases from J, with 14 bases between. CDR3 length: 15 amino acids.

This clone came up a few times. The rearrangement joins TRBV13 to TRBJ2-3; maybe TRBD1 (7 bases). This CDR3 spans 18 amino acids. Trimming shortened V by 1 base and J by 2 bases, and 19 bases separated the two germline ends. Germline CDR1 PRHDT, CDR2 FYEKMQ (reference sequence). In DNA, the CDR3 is TGTGCCAGCAGCTTAGTCCCCGGAGGAGGGGGCAACACAGATACGCAGTATTTT. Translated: CASSLVPGGGGNTDTQYF.

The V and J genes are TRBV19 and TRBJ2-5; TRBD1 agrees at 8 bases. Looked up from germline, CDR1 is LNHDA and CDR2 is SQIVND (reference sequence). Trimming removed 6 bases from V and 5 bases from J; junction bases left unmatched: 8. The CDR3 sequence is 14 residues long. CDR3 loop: CASRRGQGAETQYF. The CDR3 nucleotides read TGTGCCAGTAGGAGGGGGCAGGGGGCTGAGACCCAGTACTTC.

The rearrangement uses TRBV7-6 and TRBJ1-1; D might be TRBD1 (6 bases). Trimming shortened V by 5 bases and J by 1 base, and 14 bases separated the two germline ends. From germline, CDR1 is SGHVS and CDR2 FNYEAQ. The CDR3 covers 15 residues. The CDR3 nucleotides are TGTGCCAGCAGCCCGCCTCTGACAGGGAACACTGAAGCTTTCTTT. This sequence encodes CASSPPLTGNTEAFF. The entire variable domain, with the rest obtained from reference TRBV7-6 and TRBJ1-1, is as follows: GAGVSQSPRYKVTKRGQDVALRCDPISGHVSLYWYRQALGQGPEFLTYFNYEAQQDKSGLPNDRFSAERPEGSISTLTIQRTEQRDSAMYRCASSPPLTGNTEAFFGQGTRLTVV.

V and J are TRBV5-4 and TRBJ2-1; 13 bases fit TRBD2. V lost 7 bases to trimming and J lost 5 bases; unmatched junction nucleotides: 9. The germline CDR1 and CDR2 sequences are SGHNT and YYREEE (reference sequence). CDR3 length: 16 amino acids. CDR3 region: CASLGAGTSGNNEQFF. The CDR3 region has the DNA TGTGCCAGCCTGGGGGCCGGGACTAGCGGGAACAATGAGCAGTTCTTC.

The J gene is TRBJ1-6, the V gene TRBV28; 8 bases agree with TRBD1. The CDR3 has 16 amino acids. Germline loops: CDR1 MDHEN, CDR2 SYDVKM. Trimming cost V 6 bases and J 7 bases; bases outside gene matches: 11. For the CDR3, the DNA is TGTGCCAGCAGCAATCCAGGGGGCGACGGAAATTCACCCCTCCACTTT. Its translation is CASSNPGGDGNSPLHF. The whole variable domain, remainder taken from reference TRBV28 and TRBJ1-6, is DVKVTQSSRYLVKRTGEKVFLECVQDMDHENMFWYRQDPGLGLRLIYFSYDVKMKEKGDIPEGYSVSREKKERFSLILESASTNQTSMYLCASSNPGGDGNSPLHFGNGTRLTVT.

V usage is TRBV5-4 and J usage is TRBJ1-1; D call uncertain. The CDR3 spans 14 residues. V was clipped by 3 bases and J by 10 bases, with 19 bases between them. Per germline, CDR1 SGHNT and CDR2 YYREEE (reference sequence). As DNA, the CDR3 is TGTGCCAGCAGCTCCATCGACAATGTGGCAGGAGCTTTCTTT. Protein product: CASSSIDNVAGAFF.

CDR3: CASSFSQLEKLFF. The CDR3 nucleotides are TGTGCCAGCAGTTTCTCCCAGCTTGAAAAACTGTTTTTT. The genes are TRBV12-3 or TRBV12-4 and TRBJ1-4; the D is unclear. V was clipped by 3 bases and J by 7 bases, with 9 bases between them. There are 13 residues in the CDR3.

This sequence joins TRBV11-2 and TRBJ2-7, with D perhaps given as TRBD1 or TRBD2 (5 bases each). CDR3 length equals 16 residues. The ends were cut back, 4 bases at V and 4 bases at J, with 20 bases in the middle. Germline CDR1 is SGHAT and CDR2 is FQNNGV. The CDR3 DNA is TGTGCCAGCAGCTGGGCCTTGGGGGAATACTTATACGAGCAGTACTTC. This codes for CASSWALGEYLYEQYF.

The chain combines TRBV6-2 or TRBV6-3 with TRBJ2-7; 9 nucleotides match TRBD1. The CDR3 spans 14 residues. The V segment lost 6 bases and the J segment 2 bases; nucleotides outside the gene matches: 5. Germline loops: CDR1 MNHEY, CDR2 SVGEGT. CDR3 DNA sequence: TGTGCCAGCAGCTGGGGACAGGGAACCTACGAGCAGTACTTC. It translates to CASSWGQGTYEQYF.

CDR3 region: CASSRTGAGWAFF. DNA for the CDR3: TGTGCCAGCAGTAGGACGGGAGCCGGATGGGCTTTCTTT. This chain joins TRBV6-2 or TRBV6-3 and TRBJ1-1; no firm D call. The CDR3 sequence is 13 residues long. V was cut by 5 bases and J by 11 bases, with 18 bases left in between. CDR1 MNHEY and CDR2 SVGEGT come from the germline V gene.

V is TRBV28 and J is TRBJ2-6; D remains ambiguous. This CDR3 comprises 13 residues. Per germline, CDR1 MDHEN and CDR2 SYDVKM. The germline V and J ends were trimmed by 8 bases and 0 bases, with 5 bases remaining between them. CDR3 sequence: CASEPSGANVLTF. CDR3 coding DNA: TGTGCCAGCGAACCCTCTGGGGCCAACGTCCTGACTTTC. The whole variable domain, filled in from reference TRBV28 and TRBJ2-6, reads DVKVTQSSRYLVKRTGEKVFLECVQDMDHENMFWYRQDPGLGLRLIYFSYDVKMKEKGDIPEGYSVSREKKERFSLILESASTNQTSMYLCASEPSGANVLTFGAGSRLTVL.

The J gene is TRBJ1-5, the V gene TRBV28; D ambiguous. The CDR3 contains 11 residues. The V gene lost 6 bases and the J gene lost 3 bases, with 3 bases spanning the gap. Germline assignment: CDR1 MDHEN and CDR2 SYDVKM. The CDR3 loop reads CASSVNQPQHF. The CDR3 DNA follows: TGTGCCAGCAGCGTCAATCAGCCCCAGCATTTT.

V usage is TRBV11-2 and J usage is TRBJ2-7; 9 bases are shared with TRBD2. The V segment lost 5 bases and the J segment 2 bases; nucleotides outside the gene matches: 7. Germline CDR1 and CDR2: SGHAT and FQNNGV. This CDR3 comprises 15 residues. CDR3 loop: CASSRALAGPYEQYF. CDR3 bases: TGTGCCAGCAGCCGGGCTCTAGCGGGACCCTACGAGCAGTACTTC.

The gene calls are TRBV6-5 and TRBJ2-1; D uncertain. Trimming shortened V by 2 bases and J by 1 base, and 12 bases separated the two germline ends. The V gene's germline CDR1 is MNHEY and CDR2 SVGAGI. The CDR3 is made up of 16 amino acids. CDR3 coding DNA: TGTGCCAGCAGTTACCGAGCAGGATCTTCCTACAATGAGCAGTTCTTC. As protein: CASSYRAGSSYNEQFF.